What follows are 11 T cell receptor beta chains derived from one specimen sequenced in a study of cytomegalovirus exposure and HLA in healthy donors. The PCR ran on 60 Vbeta and 13 Jbeta primers. Sequencing used immunoSEQ multiplex PCR; TCRdb keeps in-frame clones, though not all of them. The sample includes around 140,000 clones, just under 90% of them seen just once. The sample consisted of PBMCs. The receptor set was obtained from a woman in her twenties or thirties in good health and CMV-seronegative.

V is TRBV7-9 and J is TRBJ2-1, with 8 nucleotides matching TRBD2. Germline CDR1 SEHNR, CDR2 FQNEAQ (reference sequence). Trimming took 3 bases from V and 8 from J; bases not matched to a gene: 9. CDR3 length equals 15 residues. The CDR3, as DNA: TGTGCCAGCAGCTTCAACGGGAGGGTAATCGATGAGCAGTTCTTC. Its protein product is CASSFNGRVIDEQFF.

The gene calls are TRBV7-2 and TRBJ1-2, with TRBD1 matching over 7 bases. With 0 bases clipped from V and 5 bases from J, the junction kept 12 bases outside the gene matches. Germline-derived CDR1 and CDR2 are SGHTA and FQGNSA. This CDR3 has 17 residues. The CDR3 reads CASSLALVRGRKYGYTF. In nucleotides, the CDR3 is TGTGCCAGCAGCTTAGCGCTTGTTAGGGGGCGCAAATATGGCTACACCTTC.

The rearrangement joins TRBV2 to TRBJ1-5; perhaps TRBD1 as D (6 bases). V was shortened by 4 bases and J by 0 bases, with 10 bases between the two germline ends. The length of the CDR3 is 15 residues. CDR1 is SNHLY and CDR2 is FYNNEI in the germline V gene. CDR3 amino acids: CASSAGGYSNQPQHF. Written as DNA, the CDR3 is TGTGCCAGCAGTGCTGGGGGCTATAGCAATCAGCCCCAGCATTTT.

The chain recombines TRBV30 with TRBJ2-7; a weak D match, TRBD1 (6 bases). The CDR3 covers 15 residues. Per germline, CDR1 GTSNPN and CDR2 SVGIG (reference sequence). Trimming left V 2 bases short and J 5 bases short, with 19 bases between. In DNA, the CDR3 is TGTGCCTGGAGTCCACGCGCAGGGGAGAGTGACGAGCAGTACTTC. Amino acids: CAWSPRAGESDEQYF.

The gene calls are TRBV19 and TRBJ1-6; D unclear. Germline loops: CDR1 LNHDA, CDR2 SQIVND (reference sequence). This CDR3 has 14 residues. V was trimmed by 5 bases and J by 7 bases, leaving 12 bases between them. CDR3 sequence (DNA): TGTGCCAGTAGTGTGGAGGGATTCAATTCACCCCTCCACTTT. Translated, it gives CASSVEGFNSPLHF.

The chain employs TRBV28 and TRBJ2-7; 9 nucleotides match TRBD1. The CDR3 totals 15 residues. Germline assignment: CDR1 MDHEN and CDR2 SYDVKM. The V gene end was trimmed by 3 bases and the J gene end by 6 bases; junction bases not matched to a gene: 9. The CDR3 is CASSFPGTGLGEQYF. The CDR3, as DNA: TGTGCCAGCAGTTTCCCCGGGACAGGGTTGGGCGAGCAGTACTTC.

The chain links TRBV5-5 to TRBJ2-7, with 8 bases aligning to TRBD1. The V gene's germline CDR1 is SGHKS and CDR2 YYEKEE (reference sequence). This CDR3 comprises 14 residues. The J segment lost 7 bases and the V segment lost 2 bases, leaving 8 bases of the junction unmatched. The CDR3 loop reads CASSLWQGAREQYF. The CDR3 DNA is TGTGCCAGCAGCTTATGGCAGGGGGCGAGAGAGCAGTACTTC.

J is TRBJ2-7 and V is TRBV7-9; 10 bases fit TRBD2. Per the germline V gene, CDR1 is SEHNR and CDR2 is FQNEAQ (reference sequence). The CDR3 spans 15 residues. The V segment lost 1 base and the J segment 1 base; nucleotides outside the gene matches: 1. CDR3 coding DNA: TGTGCCAGCAGCTTAGGGACTAGCGGATCCTACGAGCAGTACTTC. Amino acids: CASSLGTSGSYEQYF.

This chain joins TRBV18 and TRBJ2-2, with D hard to call. Germline V lookup: CDR1 KGHSH, CDR2 LQKENI. V was clipped by 2 bases and J by 1 base, with 8 bases between them. The CDR3 covers 15 residues. This CDR3 is CASSPLPGNTGELFF. The CDR3 DNA reads TGTGCCAGCTCACCATTGCCAGGGAACACCGGGGAGCTGTTTTTT.

The chain has TRBV28 and TRBJ1-1; 8 bases align to TRBD1. Trimming took 6 bases from V and 1 from J; bases not matched to a gene: 13. This CDR3 is built from 17 residues. Germline loops: CDR1 MDHEN, CDR2 SYDVKM. This chain's CDR3 is CASSLRTGLRRNTEAFF. The CDR3 nucleotides are TGTGCCAGCAGCCTGCGGACAGGGTTGCGGCGGAACACTGAAGCTTTCTTT.

The chain combines TRBV7-3 with TRBJ1-3; 8 bases align to TRBD1. V lost 6 bases, J lost 2 bases, and 6 bases stayed unmatched. CDR3 length: 15 residues. Germline V CDR1 and CDR2: SGHTA, FQGTGA. The CDR3 loop is CASSPTGGPGNTIYF. The CDR3 DNA is TGTGCCAGCAGTCCCACAGGGGGGCCTGGAAACACCATATATTTT. The variable domain in full, with the rest retrieved from reference TRBV7-3 and TRBJ1-3, is GAGVSQTPSNKVTEKGKYVELRCDPISGHTALYWYRQSLGQGPEFLIYFQGTGAADDSGLPNDRFFAVRPEGSVSTLKIQRTERGDSAVYLCASSPTGGPGNTIYFGEGSWLTVV.